A selection of T cell receptor beta chains follows, all from one sample in a study of graft-versus-host responses after intestinal transplantation. Only in-frame clones appear in the TCRdb table, and some are missing; sequencing was by immunoSEQ multiplex PCR. The sample has over 90,000 clones; 91% are singletons. Antigens for these TCRs are unknown. This specimen was unstimulated CD4+ T cells sorted from spleen or lymph node cells, taken before transplant. These receptors were collected from a human donor who was the organ donor for an intestinal transplant. The CDR3 runs from the conserved cysteine through the conserved F or W.

TRBJ1-2 TRBV18 CASRTGRREGGYTF
TRBJ1-1 TRBV19 CASKGANTEAFF
TRBJ1-6 TRBV25-1 CASRGSSGSPLHF
TRBJ2-3 TRBV9 CASSGGTGRSDTQYF
TRBJ2-5 TRBV7-7 CASSRDRGETQYF
TRBJ2-1 TRBV19 CASSIGGAFPYNEQFF
TRBJ2-4 TRBV9 CASSVGQGAKNIQYF
TRBJ2-1 TRBV7-3 CASSLLPGSYNEQFF
TRBJ2-1 TRBV7-9 CASSLEAINEQFF
TRBJ1-2 TRBV28 CASRTGGTPSMGYTF
TRBJ1-3 TRBV7-2 CASSSPRWQGSGNTIYF
TRBJ2-1 TRBV5-1 CASSVSGGDYNEQFF
TRBJ1-5 TRBV7-3 CASSPTDRGRNQPQHF
TRBJ2-7 TRBV2 CASRRTYEQYF
TRBJ1-1 TRBV6-5 CASSYYPSDPKYEAFF
TRBJ2-2 TRBV9 CASTQRGNGELFF
TRBJ1-4 TRBV30 CAWSTGQDEKLFF
- TRBV6-5 CASSYLGQVTYEQYF
TRBJ1-1 TRBV18 CASSTAGNGNTEAFF
TRBJ1-5 TRBV29-1 CSVGQGNQPQHF
TRBJ2-3 TRBV4-1 CASSQGASGSSTDTQYF
TRBJ1-2 TRBV2 CASHLGARGYTF
TRBJ2-5 TRBV7-3 CASSRGLGETQYF
TRBJ1-5 TRBV27 CASSFRGSLGRGNQPQHF
TRBJ2-1 TRBV7-2 CASSLSSWWTNSGENEQFF
TRBJ2-6 TRBV30 CAWTYLQNSGANVLTF
TRBJ2-6 TRBV27 CASSILSGANVLTF
TRBJ1-5 TRBV2 CASSPWDSPQHF
TRBJ2-1 TRBV25-1 CASSKQGKPYNEQFF
TRBJ2-5 TRBV30 CAWQGNQETQYF
TRBJ1-3 TRBV7-2 CASSLNRPQGGNTIYF
TRBJ1-2 TRBV18 CASSTGDRKNYGYTF